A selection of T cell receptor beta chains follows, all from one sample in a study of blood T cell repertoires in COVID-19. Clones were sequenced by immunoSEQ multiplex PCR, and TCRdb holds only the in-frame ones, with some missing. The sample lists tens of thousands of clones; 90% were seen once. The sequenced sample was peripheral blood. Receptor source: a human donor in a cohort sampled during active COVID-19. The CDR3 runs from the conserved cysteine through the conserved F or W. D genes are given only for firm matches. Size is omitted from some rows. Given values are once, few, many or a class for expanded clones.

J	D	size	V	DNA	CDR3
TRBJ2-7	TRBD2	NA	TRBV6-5	TGTGCCTGCCAGGGACTAGGCGGCCTAGGGTACGAGCAGTACTTC	CACQGLGGLGYEQYF
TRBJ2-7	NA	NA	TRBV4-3	TGCGCCAGCAGCCTCTCCCTAGCCCTCGAGCAGTACTTC	CASSLSLALEQYF
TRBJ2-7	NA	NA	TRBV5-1	TGCGCCAGCAGCTTGAATAGGGAGTCCCACGAGCAGTACTTC	CASSLNRESHEQYF
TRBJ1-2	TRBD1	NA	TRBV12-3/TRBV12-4	TGTGCCAGCATAGACAGGGTTGATGGCTACACCTTC	CASIDRVDGYTF
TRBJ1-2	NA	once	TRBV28	TGTGCCAGCAGTTCCTACAGGGTAGTAGATGGCTACACCTTC	CASSSYRVVDGYTF
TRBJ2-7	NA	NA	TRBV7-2	TGTGCCAGCAGCTTAGCCGGGGGGCCCGCCTACGAGCAGTACTTC	CASSLAGGPAYEQYF
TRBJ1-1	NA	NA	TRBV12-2	TGTGCAAGTCGCTTAGGGGTCGGGTACACTGAAGCTTTCTTT	CASRLGVGYTEAFF
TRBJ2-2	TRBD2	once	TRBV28	TGTGCCAGCAGTACCAGGACTAGCGGGAGCACCGGGGAGCTGTTTTTT	CASSTRTSGSTGELFF
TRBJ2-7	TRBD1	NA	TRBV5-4	TGTGCCAGCAGCTTGGTGGACAGGAACGAGCAGTACTTC	CASSLVDRNEQYF
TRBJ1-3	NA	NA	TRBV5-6	TGTGCCAGCAGCCTCGGGAGGCCTGGAAACACCATATATTTT	CASSLGRPGNTIYF
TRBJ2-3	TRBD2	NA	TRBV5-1	TGCGCCAGCAGCTTGGGATCTAGCGGGAGCACAGATACGCAGTATTTT	CASSLGSSGSTDTQYF
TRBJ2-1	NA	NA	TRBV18	TGTGCCAGCTCACCGGAGGACAGTCGATACAATGAGCAGTTCTTC	CASSPEDSRYNEQFF
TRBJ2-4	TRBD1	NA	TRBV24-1	TGTGCCACCAGTCCCGGGACAGGAAAAAACATTCAGTACTTC	CATSPGTGKNIQYF
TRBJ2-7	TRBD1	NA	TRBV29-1	TGCAGCGTTGGCGCAGGGGGCAGTTACGAGCAGTACTTC	CSVGAGGSYEQYF
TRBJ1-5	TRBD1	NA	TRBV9	TGTGCCAGCAGCAAGGGGGCTTACAATCAGCCCCAGCATTTT	CASSKGAYNQPQHF
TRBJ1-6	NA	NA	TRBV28	TGTGCCAGCATCAGGCCAGGGGAATCACCCCTCCACTTT	CASIRPGESPLHF
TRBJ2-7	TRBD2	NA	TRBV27	TGTGCCAGCAGCCTTGTACCGACTAGCGGGAGATACGAGCAGTACTTC	CASSLVPTSGRYEQYF
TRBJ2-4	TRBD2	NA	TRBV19	TGTGCCAGTAGTACTCGACTAGCGGGACTAGCCAAAAACATTCAGTACTTC	CASSTRLAGLAKNIQYF
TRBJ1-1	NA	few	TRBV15	TGTGCCACCAGCAGCAGGGGACGAACTGAAGCTTTCTTT	CATSSRGRTEAFF
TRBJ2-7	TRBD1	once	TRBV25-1	TGTGCCAGCAGTGGGGTAGCGGTGACAGGGGCCTACGAGCAGTACTTC	CASSGVAVTGAYEQYF
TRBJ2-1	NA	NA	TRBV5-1	TGCGCCAGCAGCCCGACGGGGGGCCTCTCCTACAATGAGCAGTTCTTC	CASSPTGGLSYNEQFF
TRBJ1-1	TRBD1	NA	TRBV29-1	TGCAGCGCCGGACAGGCGACGGGCACTGAAGCTTTCTTT	CSAGQATGTEAFF
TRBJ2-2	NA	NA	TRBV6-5	TGTGCCAGCAGTTCGGTACGGGGGACCGGGGAGCTGTTTTTT	CASSSVRGTGELFF
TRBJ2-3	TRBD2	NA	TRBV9	TGTGCCAGCAGCGTGGGACTACACACAGATACGCAGTATTTT	CASSVGLHTDTQYF
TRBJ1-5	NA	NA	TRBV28	TGTGCCAGCAGTCTCGGCTCAGGGATTCAGCCCCAGCATTTT	CASSLGSGIQPQHF
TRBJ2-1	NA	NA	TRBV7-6	TGTGCCAGCAGCCCCGTTGTAGACAGGTACAATGAGCAGTTCTTC	CASSPVVDRYNEQFF
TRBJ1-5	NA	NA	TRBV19	TGTGCCAGTAGTATTAACAGGGAAGGGAGTCAGCCCCAGCATTTT	CASSINREGSQPQHF
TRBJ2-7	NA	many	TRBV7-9	TGTGCCAGCAGCTTAGATCAACAGTTCACCTACGAGCAGTACTTC	CASSLDQQFTYEQYF
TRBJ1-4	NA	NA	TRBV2	TGTGCCAGCAGTGTCGGTCACTTACTGCCCGGAAAACTGTTTTTT	CASSVGHLLPGKLFF
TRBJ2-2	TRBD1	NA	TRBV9	TGTGCCAGCAGCTTAGGACAGGCGGTCACCGGGGAGCTGTTTTTT	CASSLGQAVTGELFF
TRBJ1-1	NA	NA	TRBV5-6	TGTGCCAGCAGCTTGCAGGGTATCGCTGAAGCTTTCTTT	CASSLQGIAEAFF
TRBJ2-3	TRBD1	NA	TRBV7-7	TGTGCCAGCAGCTTAAGACAGGGGGCCGGTGATACGCAGTATTTT	CASSLRQGAGDTQYF
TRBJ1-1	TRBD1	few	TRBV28	TGTGCCAGCAGGGGGACAGGGGGTATGAACACTGAAGCTTTCTTT	CASRGTGGMNTEAFF
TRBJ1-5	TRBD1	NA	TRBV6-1	TGTGCCAGCAGTGGACCGGGACAGACGGCTGTATATATAAATCAGCCCCAGCATTTT	CASSGPGQTAVYINQPQHF